Below, 23 T cell receptor beta chains from the same sample are listed, as sequenced in a study of T cell repertoires in cytomegalovirus infection. TCRdb fed the reads into MiXCR, producing one record per CDR3 protein. The table has under 450,000 distinct CDR3 sequences, around a third seen once. Their antigens remain unidentified. The sequencing here drew on cultured PBMCs, taken from culture after CMV antigen stimulation. The receptors derive from a human donor in good health (CMV status not recorded). Some clones in this sample may be carry-over from other donors' samples.

This sequence joins TRBV20-1 and TRBJ2-1, with TRBD2 matching 11 bases. V trimming: 5 bases; J trimming: 2 bases; junction bases outside the gene matches: 2. From germline, CDR1 is DFQATT and CDR2 SNEGSKA (reference sequence). This CDR3 region has 14 residues. In DNA, the CDR3 is TGCAGTGCTCCGGGACTAGCGGCCTACAATGAGCAGTTCTTC. It translates to CSAPGLAAYNEQFF.

The chain employs TRBV19 and TRBJ1-5; possibly TRBD1 for D (5 bases). The CDR3 length is 14 residues. Germline V gene lookup returns CDR1 LNHDA and CDR2 SQIVND (reference sequence). With 3 bases removed from V and 7 bases from J, the gap between germline ends came to 13 bases. CDR3: CASSIGWGMQPQHF. The CDR3 coding sequence is TGTGCCAGTAGTATTGGTTGGGGGATGCAGCCCCAGCATTTT.

This chain connects TRBV4-1 to TRBJ1-1, with TRBD1 identical over 8 bases. Trimming removed 3 bases from V and 8 bases from J; junction bases left unmatched: 2. The CDR3 has 12 amino acids. Germline V gene data show CDR1 as MGHRA and CDR2 as YSYEKL. The CDR3 sequence is CASSQNRGEAFF. Written as DNA, the CDR3 is TGCGCCAGCAGCCAGAACAGGGGGGAAGCTTTCTTT.

The chain is built from TRBV7-2 and TRBJ2-7, with D perhaps TRBD1 (5 bases). CDR3 length: 15 residues. The germline V gene has CDR1 SGHTA and CDR2 FQGNSA. V lost 2 bases, J lost 3 bases, and 14 bases lay in between. CDR3 sequence reads: CASSLSRQLSYEQYF. CDR3 DNA sequence: TGTGCCAGCAGCTTATCTCGACAGCTGAGCTACGAGCAGTACTTC.

This clonotype was found a few times. The rearrangement links TRBV5-1 to TRBJ2-7, with D perhaps matching TRBD1 (5 bases). The germline gives CDR1 SGHRS, CDR2 YFSETQ. V lost 0 bases and J 3 bases, leaving 7 bases between the germline ends. The CDR3 loop spans 13 amino acids. Here the CDR3 reads CASSLGQHYEQYF. The CDR3, as DNA: TGCGCCAGCAGCTTGGGACAGCACTACGAGCAGTACTTC.

As concerns this clonotype: A read error may explain this, as a much larger clone is one base away. The CDR3 ends on some other residue instead of the conserved phenylalanine or tryptophan, so this is likely a read error. J is TRBJ2-5 and V is TRBV7-2; D remains unclear. Trimming left V 3 bases short and J 5 bases short, with 10 bases between. Germline V gene lookup returns CDR1 SGHTA and CDR2 FQGNSA. CDR3 length: 13 residues. The CDR3 bases are TGTGCCAGCAGCTTCACTCGTGAGGAGACCCAGTACTTG. Protein sequence: CASSFTREETQYL.

Only a few counts were recorded for this clonotype. The J gene is TRBJ2-6, the V gene TRBV11-3; TRBD2 is a possible D gene (6 bases). The CDR3 runs 15 residues. Per the germline V gene, CDR1 is SGHNT and CDR2 is YENEEA. V lost 5 bases to trimming and J lost 3 bases, with 11 bases between them. DNA of the CDR3: TGTGCCAGCAGCCCCGGGGGTTATGGGGCCAACGTCCTGACTTTC. Translating it yields CASSPGGYGANVLTF.

V is TRBV6-1 and J is TRBJ1-2, with D tentatively TRBD1 (5 bases). There are 14 residues in the CDR3. Trimming shortened V by 7 bases and J by 1 base, and 13 bases separated the two germline ends. From germline, CDR1 is MNHNS and CDR2 SASEGT. The CDR3 nucleotides are TGTGCCAGCAAGTCGGACACCCTTAACTATGGCTACACCTTC. Translating it yields CASKSDTLNYGYTF.

This rearrangement joins TRBV19 to TRBJ2-3; tentatively, D is TRBD1 (5 bases). The CDR3 is made up of 14 amino acids. Germline assignment: CDR1 LNHDA and CDR2 SQIVND (reference sequence). The ends were cut back, 7 bases at V and 2 bases at J, with 13 bases in the middle. The CDR3 coding sequence is TGTGCCAGTACCAAGACAGAGTCCACAGATACGCAGTATTTT. Protein product: CASTKTESTDTQYF. The full variable domain, with the rest looked up from reference TRBV19 and TRBJ2-3, is DGGITQSPKYLFRKEGQNVTLSCEQNLNHDAMYWYRQDPGQGLRLIYYSQIVNDFQKGDIAEGYSVSREKKESFPLTVTSAQKNPTAFYLCASTKTESTDTQYFGPGTRLTVL.

The chain couples TRBV18 to TRBJ2-1, with 9 bases lining up with TRBD2. The V segment lost 6 bases and the J segment 5 bases; nucleotides outside the gene matches: 8. Germline V lookup: CDR1 KGHSH, CDR2 LQKENI. The CDR3 is 15 residues long. The CDR3 loop reads CASSIGLAQNNEQFF. CDR3 sequence (DNA): TGTGCCAGCTCGATCGGACTAGCGCAGAACAATGAGCAGTTCTTC.

The chain recombines TRBV7-9 with TRBJ2-7; 11 bases line up with TRBD1. CDR3 length: 16 amino acids. V lost 3 bases and J lost 4; bases outside the gene matches: 8. Germline CDR1 SEHNR, CDR2 FQNEAQ (reference sequence). The DNA of the CDR3 is TGTGCCAGCAGCTTGGCTGCCGGGACAGGGGGATACGAGCAGTACTTC. It specifies CASSLAAGTGGYEQYF.

This clonotype showed up many times. The chain combines TRBV7-2 with TRBJ2-3, with D tentatively TRBD2 (7 bases). The germline V gene has CDR1 SGHTA and CDR2 FQGNSA. The length of the CDR3 is 16 residues. V was clipped by 3 bases and J by 1 base, with 14 bases between them. In DNA form, the CDR3 reads TGTGCCAGCAGCTTGGGGGCGGGAGTACGCACAGATACGCAGTATTTT. Its protein is CASSLGAGVRTDTQYF.

The gene calls are TRBV12-5 and TRBJ2-1, with D perhaps matching TRBD1 (5 bases). The CDR3 consists of 17 residues. Per the germline V gene, CDR1 is LGHNT and CDR2 is FRNRAP. Trimming removed 4 bases from V and 3 bases from J, with 19 bases in between. CDR3 loop: CASGYLPTAQLYNEQFF. The CDR3 nucleotides are TGTGCTAGTGGTTATCTGCCGACAGCCCAGCTCTACAATGAGCAGTTCTTC.

The gene calls are TRBV4-3 and TRBJ1-1, with 7 bases aligning to TRBD1. Trimming removed 4 bases from V and 1 base from J; junction bases left unmatched: 9. The CDR3 extends over 16 amino acids. The germline V gene encodes CDR1 LGHNA and CDR2 YSLEER. CDR3 amino acids: CASSPSPQGRNTEAFF. The CDR3, as DNA: TGCGCCAGCAGCCCCTCACCACAGGGGAGGAACACTGAAGCTTTCTTT.

The chain recombines TRBV12-3 or TRBV12-4 with TRBJ1-5; D perhaps matches TRBD1 (6 bases). The CDR3 is 15 amino acids. Between the trimmed V and J ends, which lost 3 bases and 4 bases, there was a span of 13 bases. The CDR3 DNA follows: TGTGCCAGCAGTTTTGGAACAGGGATAAATCAGCCCCAGCATTTT. This translates into CASSFGTGINQPQHF.

This sequence joins TRBV4-1 and TRBJ2-1; TRBD1 or TRBD2 may be the D gene (6 bases each). Germline loops: CDR1 MGHRA, CDR2 YSYEKL. The CDR3 is 16 residues long. Trimming took off 0 bases at V and 9 bases at J, with 18 bases between the two ends. The CDR3 bases are TGCGCCAGCAGCCAAGAGAGAGGGACTCTGGGGGCTGAGCAGTTCTTC. Residues: CASSQERGTLGAEQFF.

This clonotype was seen a few times. The rearrangement joins TRBV7-6 to TRBJ2-1; D might be TRBD2 (5 bases). Trimming shortened V by 2 bases and J by 7 bases, and 21 bases separated the two germline ends. Looked up from germline, CDR1 is SGHVS and CDR2 is FNYEAQ. The length of the CDR3 is 17 residues. The CDR3 DNA follows: TGTGCCAGCAGCTTAAATTCGGGCGGGTCTCCGGGTAATGAGCAGTTCTTC. It translates to CASSLNSGGSPGNEQFF.

The chain combines TRBV11-3 with TRBJ2-2; maybe TRBD1 (5 bases). Deletions cut 3 bases from V and 4 bases from J, with 9 bases between. There are 14 residues in the CDR3. Germline V lookup: CDR1 SGHNT, CDR2 YENEEA. In nucleotides, the CDR3 is TGTGCCAGCAGCTTTGGCAGGGCCACCGGGGAGCTGTTTTTT. Translating gives CASSFGRATGELFF.

This clonotype was observed a few times. The chain couples TRBV29-1 to TRBJ2-2, with D maybe TRBD2 (5 bases). The CDR3 runs 12 residues. Germline assignment: CDR1 SQVTM and CDR2 ANQGSEA. Trimming pared 6 bases from V and 1 base from J, leaving 6 bases between. The chain's CDR3 is CSVRENTGELFF. CDR3 coding DNA: TGCAGCGTGAGGGAGAACACCGGGGAGCTGTTTTTT.

J is TRBJ2-7 and V is TRBV20-1, with 10 bases identical to TRBD2. V shed 6 bases, J shed 4 bases, and the junction held 9 bases outside the gene matches. Germline CDR1 is DFQATT and CDR2 is SNEGSKA (reference sequence). This CDR3 is built from 14 residues. The CDR3: CSAGASGRSYEQYF. The CDR3 DNA is TGCAGTGCGGGAGCTAGCGGGAGATCGTACGAGCAGTACTTC.

The V call is TRBV11-2, the J call TRBJ2-7; D tentatively fits TRBD1 or TRBD2 (5 bases each). Germline V lookup: CDR1 SGHAT, CDR2 FQNNGV. This CDR3 region has 17 residues. With 0 bases removed from V and 2 bases from J, the gap between germline ends came to 17 bases. CDR3 bases: TGTGCCAGCAGCTTAGATTCCGGGACCTCCCAAACCTACGAGCAGTACGTC. Translation: CASSLDSGTSQTYEQYV.

The chain is built from TRBV12-3 or TRBV12-4 and TRBJ2-1, with TRBD2 identical over 9 bases. The CDR3 has 15 residues. V shed 3 bases and J 3 bases; nucleotides not matched to a gene: 3. The DNA of the CDR3 is TGTGCCAGCAGTTTTAGCGGGAGACTCTACAATGAGCAGTTCTTC. Translated: CASSFSGRLYNEQFF.

The genes are TRBV7-2 and TRBJ2-5; TRBD2 aligns across 7 bases. Germline V gene data show CDR1 as SGHTA and CDR2 as FQGNSA. V lost 6 bases and J lost 2; bases outside the gene matches: 6. This CDR3 has 14 residues. CDR3 bases: TGTGCCAGCAGACCCGCGGGAGATCAAGAGACCCAGTACTTC. Its translation: CASRPAGDQETQYF.